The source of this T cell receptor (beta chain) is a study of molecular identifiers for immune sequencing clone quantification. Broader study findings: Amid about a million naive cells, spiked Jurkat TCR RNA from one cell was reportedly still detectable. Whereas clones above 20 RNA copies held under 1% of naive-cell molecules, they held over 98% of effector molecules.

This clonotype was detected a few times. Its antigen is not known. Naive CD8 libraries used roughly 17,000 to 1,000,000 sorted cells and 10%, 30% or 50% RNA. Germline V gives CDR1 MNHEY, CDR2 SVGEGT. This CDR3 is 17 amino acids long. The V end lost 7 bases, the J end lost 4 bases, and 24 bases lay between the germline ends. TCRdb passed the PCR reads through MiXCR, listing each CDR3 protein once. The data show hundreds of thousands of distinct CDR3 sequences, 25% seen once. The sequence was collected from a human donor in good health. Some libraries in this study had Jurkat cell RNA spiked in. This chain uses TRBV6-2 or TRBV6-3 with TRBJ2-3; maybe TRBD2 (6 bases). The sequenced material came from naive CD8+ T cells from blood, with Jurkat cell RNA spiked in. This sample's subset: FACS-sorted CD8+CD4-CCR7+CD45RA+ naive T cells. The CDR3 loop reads CASITPGVGADADTQYF. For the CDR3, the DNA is TGTGCCAGCATCACCCCGGGAGTTGGGGCCGACGCAGATACGCAGTATTTT.